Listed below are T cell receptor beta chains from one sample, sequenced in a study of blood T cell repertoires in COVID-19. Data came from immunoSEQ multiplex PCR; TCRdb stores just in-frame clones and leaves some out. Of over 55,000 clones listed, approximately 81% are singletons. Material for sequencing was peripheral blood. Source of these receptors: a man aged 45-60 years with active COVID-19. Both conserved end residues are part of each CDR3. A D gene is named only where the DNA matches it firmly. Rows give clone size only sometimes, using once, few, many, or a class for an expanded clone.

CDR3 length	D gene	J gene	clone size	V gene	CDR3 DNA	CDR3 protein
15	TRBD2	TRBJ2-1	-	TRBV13	TGTGCCAGCAGCTCTGGGACTAGCGCTTACAATGAGCAGTTCTTC	CASSSGTSAYNEQFF
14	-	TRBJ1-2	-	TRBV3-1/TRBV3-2	TGTGCCAGCAGCCACCCAACAGGGACCGGCGGCTACACCTTC	CASSHPTGTGGYTF
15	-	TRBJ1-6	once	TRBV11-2	TGTGCCAGCACCCCAGGGGTGGCCCCGGGTTCACCCCTCCACTTT	CASTPGVAPGSPLHF
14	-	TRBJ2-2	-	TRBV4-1	TGCGCCAGCAGCAACAGGGATTACACCGGGGAGCTGTTTTTT	CASSNRDYTGELFF
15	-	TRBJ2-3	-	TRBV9	TGTGCCAGCAGCGTAGGTGACAGACTCACAGATACGCAGTATTTT	CASSVGDRLTDTQYF
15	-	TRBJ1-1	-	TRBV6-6	TGTGCCAGCAGTTCTTCCTGGGCCCGGAACACTGAAGCTTTCTTT	CASSSSWARNTEAFF
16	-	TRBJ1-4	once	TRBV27	TGTGCCAGCAGTCGATTCAGGGGACGGATTAATGAAAAACTGTTTTTT	CASSRFRGRINEKLFF
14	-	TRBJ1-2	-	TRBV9	TGTGCCAGCAGCGTAGAACAGATGATCTATGGCTACACCTTC	CASSVEQMIYGYTF
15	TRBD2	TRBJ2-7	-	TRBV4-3	TGCGCCAGCAGCCAGGGGGGACTAGCTCCTACCGAGCAGTACTTC	CASSQGGLAPTEQYF
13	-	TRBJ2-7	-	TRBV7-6	TGTGCCAGCAGCCCCGAGGACAGCTACGAGCAGTACTTC	CASSPEDSYEQYF
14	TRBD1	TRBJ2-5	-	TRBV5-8	TGTGCCAGCAGCTACGCCGACAGGGCAGAGACCCAGTACTTC	CASSYADRAETQYF
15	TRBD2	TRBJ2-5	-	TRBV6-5	TGTGCCAGCAGTCCTACTAGCGGGGGGCCAGAGACCCAGTACTTC	CASSPTSGGPETQYF
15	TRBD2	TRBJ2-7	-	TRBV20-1	TGCAGTGCTAGTGGGGCGGGCGGGGGGTCCTACGAGCAGTACTTC	CSASGAGGGSYEQYF
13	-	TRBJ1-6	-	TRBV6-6	TGTGCCAGCAGCTCTTACAGGGAATCACCCCTCCACTTT	CASSSYRESPLHF
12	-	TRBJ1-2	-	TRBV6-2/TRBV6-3	TGTGCCAGCAGTCTAGGGGGTGATGGCTACACCTTC	CASSLGGDGYTF
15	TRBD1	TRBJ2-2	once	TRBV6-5	TGTGCCAGCAGTTACTGGACAGGGGGGACCGGGGAGCTGTTTTTT	CASSYWTGGTGELFF
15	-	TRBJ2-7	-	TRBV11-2	TGTGCCAGCAGCCACTTCCAGGCGTATGACTACGAGCAGTACTTC	CASSHFQAYDYEQYF